Each of the 17 T cell receptor beta chains below was sequenced from the same sample in a study of T cell responses to AZD1222 COVID-19 vaccine. Produced via immunoSEQ multiplex PCR; TCRdb's table is partial and in-frame only. Among roughly 160,000 clones listed, roughly 87% were seen once. This sample comprised peripheral blood, obtained 28 days after the second AZD1222 dose. The receptors were sampled from an adult who received the AZD1222 COVID-19 vaccine.

V gene TRBV21-1 combines with J gene TRBJ2-4; TRBD2 was called by the table and not checked on the DNA. TRBV21-1 constitutes a pseudogene. This CDR3 contains 19 residues. CDR3 nucleotide sequence: TGTGCCAGCAGCGCCCGGGGTCCGAATAAAAAACTAGCCAAAAACATTCAGTACTTC. As protein: CASSARGPNKKLAKNIQYF.

The chain employs TRBV30 and TRBJ2-1, with TRBD2 identical over 9 bases. Losses at the gene ends were 1 base for V and 8 bases for J; bases not matched to a gene: 6. This CDR3 region has 14 residues. Per the germline V gene, CDR1 is GTSNPN and CDR2 is SVGIG (reference sequence). Here the CDR3 reads CAWSEGGGAYEQFF. In DNA form, the CDR3 reads TGTGCCTGGAGTGAAGGCGGGGGGGCCTATGAGCAGTTCTTC.

The chain carries TRBV6-5 and TRBJ2-1, with 8 bases matching TRBD1. The CDR3 spans 13 residues. V trimming: 6 bases; J trimming: 9 bases; junction bases outside the gene matches: 7. CDR1 MNHEY and CDR2 SVGAGI come from the germline V gene. The CDR3 DNA follows: TGTGCCAGCAGCAGGGGGCGCAGAGCTGAGCAGTTCTTC. As protein: CASSRGRRAEQFF.

The chain employs TRBV27 and TRBJ1-6, with 10 bases identical to TRBD1. Germline V CDR1 and CDR2: MNHEY, SMNVEV (reference sequence). The CDR3 is 16 amino acids. V lost 2 bases, J lost 10 bases, and 8 bases stayed unmatched. The CDR3 DNA reads TGTGCCAGCAGTTTAAGGTTGGGACAGGGGAGCTCACCCCTCCACTTT. Translating gives CASSLRLGQGSSPLHF.

The rearrangement uses TRBV27 and TRBJ1-2; D unclear. Trimming removed 2 bases at V and 8 bases at J, with 15 bases between. From germline, CDR1 is MNHEY and CDR2 SMNVEV (reference sequence). There are 14 residues in the CDR3. The CDR3 here is CASSLGPQTRGYTF. In DNA, the CDR3 is TGTGCCAGCAGTTTAGGACCACAGACGCGGGGCTACACCTTC.

V is TRBV2 and J is TRBJ1-1, with D perhaps matching TRBD1 (5 bases). This CDR3 spans 13 amino acids. Trimming cost V 7 bases and J 3 bases, with 12 bases left between them. Germline CDR1 reads SNHLY; CDR2 reads FYNNEI. The CDR3 DNA follows: TGTGCCAGCATCACGCAGGGTCACACTGAAGCTTTCTTT. Its translation is CASITQGHTEAFF.

This clone was detected a few times. The chain combines TRBV28 with TRBJ1-2; TRBD1 matches 10 bases. Germline V CDR1 and CDR2: MDHEN, SYDVKM. Unmatched junction bases numbered 10, after V lost 4 bases and J lost 8 bases. The CDR3 extends over 15 amino acids. The CDR3, as DNA: TGTGCCAGCAGTTCCGGGACAGGGGTGGGATGGGGCTACACCTTC. Protein product: CASSSGTGVGWGYTF.

The V gene is TRBV7-7, the J gene TRBJ2-7; D ambiguous. The CDR3 is 13 residues long. Germline CDR1 reads SSHAT; CDR2 reads FNYEAQ (reference sequence). Trimming removed 5 bases from V and 3 bases from J, with 11 bases in between. DNA of the CDR3: TGTGCCAGCAGCCTAACAACTGACTACGAGCAGTACTTC. Amino acid sequence: CASSLTTDYEQYF.

This chain joins TRBV30 and TRBJ2-1; 10 bases agree with TRBD2. Trimming cost V 3 bases and J 4 bases; bases outside gene matches: 6. The germline CDR1 and CDR2 sequences are GTSNPN and SVGIG (reference sequence). The CDR3 contains 15 residues. The CDR3 coding sequence is TGTGCCTGGAGCCATAGCGGGGGGCTTTACAATGAGCAGTTCTTC. As protein: CAWSHSGGLYNEQFF.

V and J are TRBV2 and TRBJ2-7; the D gene could be TRBD1 or TRBD2 (6 bases each). Germline CDR1 and CDR2: SNHLY and FYNNEI. The CDR3 is made up of 14 amino acids. Trimming took 3 bases from V and 3 from J, leaving 12 bases between them. Here the CDR3 DNA reads TGTGCCAGCAGTGAGGGGGGACATATCTACGAGCAGTACTTC. Amino acid sequence: CASSEGGHIYEQYF.

The rearrangement joins TRBV30 to TRBJ2-7, with D unclear. Germline V CDR1 and CDR2: GTSNPN, SVGIG (reference sequence). The V end lost 0 bases, the J end lost 3 bases, and 3 bases lay between the germline ends. The CDR3 contains 11 residues. The CDR3 nucleotides are TGTGCCTGGAGTGTAAGCTACGAGCAGTACTTC. Its translation: CAWSVSYEQYF.

This clone occurred a few times. The chain uses TRBV19 and TRBJ1-2, with D hard to call. Trimming removed 8 bases at V and 6 bases at J, with 16 bases between. CDR1 is LNHDA and CDR2 is SQIVND in the germline V gene (reference sequence). The CDR3 loop spans 13 amino acids. CDR3 residues: CASQKVQFHGYTF. CDR3 sequence (DNA): TGTGCCAGTCAAAAGGTCCAGTTCCATGGCTACACCTTC.

The CDR3 DNA reads as TGTGCCAGCAGCTTAGAAGCCCCCCGCCAGCCCCAGCATTTT. Its translation is CASSLEAPRQPQHF. V usage is TRBV7-8 and J usage is TRBJ1-5, with D uncertain. Germline CDR1 and CDR2: SGHVS and FQNEAQ. Trimming shortened V by 1 base and J by 7 bases, and 11 bases separated the two germline ends. This CDR3 spans 14 amino acids.

This clone was observed a single time. The V gene is TRBV7-7, the J gene TRBJ2-2; possible D gene TRBD1, 6 bases. The V end lost 0 bases, the J end lost 6 bases, and 8 bases lay between the germline ends. The CDR3 consists of 14 residues. Germline assignment: CDR1 SSHAT and CDR2 FNYEAQ (reference sequence). The CDR3 reads CASSLAKGAGELFF. Here the CDR3 DNA reads TGTGCCAGCAGCTTAGCAAAGGGGGCCGGGGAGCTGTTTTTT.

CDR3 amino acids: CASSLWGSGGADTQYF. As DNA, the CDR3 is TGTGCCAGCAGTTTATGGGGTAGCGGGGGGGCGGATACGCAGTATTTT. The rearrangement uses TRBV28 and TRBJ2-3, with 11 bases lining up with TRBD2. This CDR3 comprises 16 residues. V trimming: 0 bases; J trimming: 6 bases; junction bases outside the gene matches: 5. The germline V gene encodes CDR1 MDHEN and CDR2 SYDVKM. Combining the CDR3 with reference TRBV28 and TRBJ2-3 gives the whole variable domain DVKVTQSSRYLVKRTGEKVFLECVQDMDHENMFWYRQDPGLGLRLIYFSYDVKMKEKGDIPEGYSVSREKKERFSLILESASTNQTSMYLCASSLWGSGGADTQYFGPGTRLTVL.

To note about this clone: The DNA is left out, because the CDR3 cannot be placed on it with certainty; the CDR3 is given as TCRdb lists it. The chain recombines TRBV27 with TRBJ1-2. Germline CDR1 is MNHEY and CDR2 is SMNVEV (reference sequence). The CDR3 is 15 residues long, ends included. The chain's CDR3 is CASSLTVRAREGYTF.

This CDR3 reads CASSQGLLNQPQHF. The DNA for the CDR3 is TGTGCCAGCAGCCAGGGATTGCTAAATCAGCCCCAGCATTTT. This chain joins TRBV6-5 and TRBJ1-5; perhaps TRBD1 as D (5 bases). There are 14 residues in the CDR3. Germline lookup yields CDR1 MNHEY and CDR2 SVGAGI. V was clipped by 6 bases and J by 4 bases, with 13 bases between them.